Listed below are T cell receptor beta chains from one sample, sequenced in a study of cytomegalovirus exposure and HLA in healthy donors. Using immunoSEQ multiplex PCR, the repertoire was profiled, and TCRdb retains in-frame clones only, with some absent. The profile shows about 150,000 clones, over 60% of them singletons. The source material was PBMCs. The receptors were gathered from a woman in her 40s in good health and CMV-seronegative. The CDR3 runs from the conserved cysteine through the conserved F or W. Each record gives: J gene, D gene, V gene, clone size, CDR3 DNA, CDR3 protein. A D gene is named only where the DNA matches it firmly. Rows give clone size only sometimes, using once, few, many, or a class for an expanded clone.

j_gene: TRBJ1-1
d_gene: TRBD1
v_gene: TRBV5-1
abundance: -
CDR3nt: TGCGCCAGCAGCTGGACAGGAAGTGAAGCTTTCTTT
CDR3aa: CASSWTGSEAFF

j_gene: TRBJ2-7
d_gene: -
v_gene: TRBV5-1
abundance: once
CDR3nt: TGCGCCAGCAGCTTCGGTAGCTCCTACGAGCAGTACTTC
CDR3aa: CASSFGSSYEQYF

j_gene: TRBJ1-2
d_gene: -
v_gene: TRBV29-1
abundance: -
CDR3nt: TGCAGCGTTGAAGGGGGGGTGACTCGAAATGGCTACACCTTC
CDR3aa: CSVEGGVTRNGYTF

j_gene: TRBJ1-5
d_gene: -
v_gene: TRBV13
abundance: -
CDR3nt: TGTGCCAGCAGCTTGGGAGGGCAGAATCAGCCCCAGCATTTT
CDR3aa: CASSLGGQNQPQHF

j_gene: TRBJ1-4
d_gene: -
v_gene: TRBV30
abundance: -
CDR3nt: TGTGCCTTCAGACCCTCGGCAGGTGGTAATGAAAAACTGTTTTTT
CDR3aa: CAFRPSAGGNEKLFF

j_gene: TRBJ1-2
d_gene: -
v_gene: TRBV5-1
abundance: -
CDR3nt: TGCGCCAGCAGCTTGCAGAAGGGGGATTCGCATGGCTACACCTTC
CDR3aa: CASSLQKGDSHGYTF

j_gene: TRBJ2-3
d_gene: TRBD1
v_gene: TRBV5-4
abundance: few
CDR3nt: TGTGCCAGCAGCCCCCGGGACAGGGGTAGAGATACGCAGTATTTT
CDR3aa: CASSPRDRGRDTQYF

j_gene: TRBJ1-5
d_gene: -
v_gene: TRBV6-1
abundance: -
CDR3nt: TGTGCCAGTGGGACGGACTATAGCAATCAGCCCCAGCATTTT
CDR3aa: CASGTDYSNQPQHF

j_gene: TRBJ1-1
d_gene: -
v_gene: TRBV7-8
abundance: -
CDR3nt: TGTGCCAGCAGCTTAGCCCAGGACACTGAAGCTTTCTTT
CDR3aa: CASSLAQDTEAFF

j_gene: TRBJ1-1
d_gene: TRBD1
v_gene: TRBV5-1
abundance: -
CDR3nt: TGCGCCAGCAGCTTGGCAGGGGGAAAAGAAGCTTTCTTT
CDR3aa: CASSLAGGKEAFF

j_gene: TRBJ2-1
d_gene: TRBD2
v_gene: TRBV6-5
abundance: -
CDR3nt: TGTGCCAGCAGTTCTCTAGCGGGGGGCCCCAATGAGCAGTTCTTC
CDR3aa: CASSSLAGGPNEQFF

j_gene: TRBJ1-1
d_gene: TRBD1
v_gene: TRBV11-3
abundance: -
CDR3nt: TGTGCCAGCAGCCTGCTGACAGGGGGGAACACTGAAGCTTTCTTT
CDR3aa: CASSLLTGGNTEAFF

j_gene: TRBJ1-1
d_gene: -
v_gene: TRBV5-7
abundance: few
CDR3nt: TGTGCCAGCAGCCGGCGGGAGGGGAACACTGAAGCTTTCTTT
CDR3aa: CASSRREGNTEAFF

j_gene: TRBJ2-3
d_gene: -
v_gene: TRBV5-4
abundance: -
CDR3nt: TGTGCCAGCAGCCTTGACCGAGGGGGGGGACCCCTCCCAGATACGCAGTATTTT
CDR3aa: CASSLDRGGGPLPDTQYF

j_gene: TRBJ2-5
d_gene: TRBD2
v_gene: TRBV29-1
abundance: few
CDR3nt: TGCAGCGTTGAATTTGCGGGGGGGCCAGAGACCCAGTACTTC
CDR3aa: CSVEFAGGPETQYF

j_gene: TRBJ2-7
d_gene: TRBD2
v_gene: TRBV5-6
abundance: -
CDR3nt: TGTGCCAGCAGCTTGCGGACTAGCGGGGCCTACGAGCAGTACTTC
CDR3aa: CASSLRTSGAYEQYF

j_gene: TRBJ2-2
d_gene: TRBD1
v_gene: TRBV10-3
abundance: -
CDR3nt: TGTGCCATCAAGCCGGGACAGGGGGCCGGGGAGCTGTTTTTT
CDR3aa: CAIKPGQGAGELFF

j_gene: TRBJ1-2
d_gene: -
v_gene: TRBV29-1
abundance: -
CDR3nt: TGCAGCGTTGACGGGGGGTTCAGGAGTTATGGCTACACCTTC
CDR3aa: CSVDGGFRSYGYTF

j_gene: TRBJ1-1
d_gene: -
v_gene: TRBV4-1
abundance: -
CDR3nt: TGCGCCAGCAGGGAGGGTTGGGGGATGAACACTGAAGCTTTCTTT
CDR3aa: CASREGWGMNTEAFF

j_gene: TRBJ1-3
d_gene: TRBD1
v_gene: TRBV7-9
abundance: -
CDR3nt: TGTGCCAGCAGCACCAGGACAGGGTCTGGAAACACCATATATTTT
CDR3aa: CASSTRTGSGNTIYF

j_gene: TRBJ2-7
d_gene: TRBD1
v_gene: TRBV10-3
abundance: -
CDR3nt: TGTGCCATCGGATGGACAGGGACGCACGAGCAGTACTTC
CDR3aa: CAIGWTGTHEQYF

j_gene: TRBJ1-1
d_gene: -
v_gene: TRBV19
abundance: -
CDR3nt: TGTGCCAGTAGTATGATAAGGGGGACTGAAGCTTTCTTT
CDR3aa: CASSMIRGTEAFF

j_gene: TRBJ2-7
d_gene: -
v_gene: TRBV7-6
abundance: -
CDR3nt: TGTGCCAGCAGCCCAAGAGTTTCCTACGAGCAGTACTTC
CDR3aa: CASSPRVSYEQYF

j_gene: TRBJ2-5
d_gene: -
v_gene: TRBV18
abundance: once
CDR3nt: TGTGCCAGCTCACCACCCGAACAGAGAAGAGATAACCAGTACTTC
CDR3aa: CASSPPEQRRDNQYF

j_gene: TRBJ1-5
d_gene: TRBD1
v_gene: TRBV30
abundance: -
CDR3nt: TGTGCCTGGAGCGAGGGGGCGGGCAATCAGCCCCAGCATTTT
CDR3aa: CAWSEGAGNQPQHF

j_gene: TRBJ2-5
d_gene: TRBD2
v_gene: TRBV11-3
abundance: -
CDR3nt: TGTGCCAGCAGCCCGTGGACTAGCGGGAGACAAGAGACCCAGTACTTC
CDR3aa: CASSPWTSGRQETQYF

j_gene: TRBJ2-1
d_gene: -
v_gene: TRBV6-5
abundance: -
CDR3nt: TGTGCCAGCAGTTACTCGCACAGGGCCAGTCGGAATGAGCAGTTCTTC
CDR3aa: CASSYSHRASRNEQFF

j_gene: TRBJ1-2
d_gene: TRBD1
v_gene: TRBV10-3
abundance: -
CDR3nt: TGTGCCATCGAATCGGGACAGGGGTATGGCTACACCTTC
CDR3aa: CAIESGQGYGYTF

j_gene: TRBJ1-1
d_gene: TRBD1
v_gene: TRBV28
abundance: -
CDR3nt: TGTGCCAGCAGCTTTACGACAGGGGACTTCACTGAAGCTTTCTTT
CDR3aa: CASSFTTGDFTEAFF

j_gene: TRBJ2-5
d_gene: TRBD2
v_gene: TRBV18
abundance: -
CDR3nt: TGTGCCAGCTCACCACCCGGGACTAGAGGGGCCGGGGAGACCCAGTACTTC
CDR3aa: CASSPPGTRGAGETQYF

j_gene: TRBJ1-5
d_gene: TRBD1
v_gene: TRBV19
abundance: -
CDR3nt: TGTGCCAGTAGTATACGGACAGGGACGGATCCCCAGCATTTT
CDR3aa: CASSIRTGTDPQHF

j_gene: TRBJ2-2
d_gene: TRBD2
v_gene: TRBV6-1
abundance: -
CDR3nt: TGTGCCAGCACCCTCGGGGGGAGAAAGGTCGGGGAGCTGTTTTTT
CDR3aa: CASTLGGRKVGELFF

j_gene: TRBJ2-7
d_gene: -
v_gene: TRBV6-1
abundance: -
CDR3nt: TGTGCCAGCAGTGACGGCTCCTACGAGCAGTACTTC
CDR3aa: CASSDGSYEQYF

j_gene: TRBJ1-2
d_gene: -
v_gene: TRBV27
abundance: -
CDR3nt: TGTGCCAGCAGTTTTGGGGGTCGGGGGGAAGGCTACACCTTC
CDR3aa: CASSFGGRGEGYTF

j_gene: TRBJ1-2
d_gene: TRBD1
v_gene: TRBV7-9
abundance: -
CDR3nt: TGTGCCAGCAGGCGAGAAGGGACAGGAGGTAGCTATGGCTACACCTTC
CDR3aa: CASRREGTGGSYGYTF

j_gene: TRBJ1-2
d_gene: TRBD1
v_gene: TRBV5-1
abundance: -
CDR3nt: TGCGCCAGCAGCGCGGACAGGGGCGGCTACACCTTC
CDR3aa: CASSADRGGYTF

j_gene: TRBJ2-5
d_gene: TRBD2
v_gene: TRBV6-9
abundance: -
CDR3nt: TGTGCCAGCAGTTTTAGACAGCTAGCGGGAGGGGTCAAAGACCAGTACTTC
CDR3aa: CASSFRQLAGGVKDQYF

j_gene: TRBJ2-6
d_gene: -
v_gene: TRBV7-9
abundance: -
CDR3nt: TGTGCCACCTTTTACTCTGGGGCCAACGTCCTGACTTTC
CDR3aa: CATFYSGANVLTF

j_gene: TRBJ2-7
d_gene: TRBD1
v_gene: TRBV5-1
abundance: -
CDR3nt: TGCGCCAGCAGCTTACAGGGGGGCCACGAGCAGTACTTC
CDR3aa: CASSLQGGHEQYF

j_gene: TRBJ2-2
d_gene: TRBD1
v_gene: TRBV11-2
abundance: -
CDR3nt: TGTGCCAGCAGCCCGGGACAGGGAATAACCGGGGAGCTGTTTTTT
CDR3aa: CASSPGQGITGELFF

j_gene: TRBJ1-1
d_gene: TRBD1
v_gene: TRBV18
abundance: -
CDR3nt: TGTGCCAGCTCCCCGGACAGGGGAGGGACTGAAGCTTTCTTT
CDR3aa: CASSPDRGGTEAFF

j_gene: TRBJ2-7
d_gene: TRBD1
v_gene: TRBV7-2
abundance: -
CDR3nt: TGTGCCAGCAGCTTGGGCTCGACAGGGGACTACGAGCAGTACTTC
CDR3aa: CASSLGSTGDYEQYF

j_gene: TRBJ1-2
d_gene: -
v_gene: TRBV7-6
abundance: -
CDR3nt: TGTGCCAGCAGCTTACGGGATGGCTACACCTTC
CDR3aa: CASSLRDGYTF

j_gene: TRBJ1-2
d_gene: -
v_gene: TRBV27
abundance: -
CDR3nt: TGTGCCAGCAGTTTGGGCGCCAACTATGGCTACACCTTC
CDR3aa: CASSLGANYGYTF

j_gene: TRBJ2-6
d_gene: -
v_gene: TRBV7-9
abundance: -
CDR3nt: TGTGCCAGCAGCTTAAAGCGGGCTGGGGCCAACGTCCTGACTTTC
CDR3aa: CASSLKRAGANVLTF

j_gene: TRBJ2-5
d_gene: TRBD1
v_gene: TRBV5-6
abundance: once
CDR3nt: TGTGCCAGCAGCCAGGGGACAGAACAAGAGACCCAGTACTTC
CDR3aa: CASSQGTEQETQYF

j_gene: TRBJ1-5
d_gene: TRBD1
v_gene: TRBV30
abundance: -
CDR3nt: TGTGCCTGGAGCAGGGGGACGGGCAATCAGCCCCAGCATTTT
CDR3aa: CAWSRGTGNQPQHF

j_gene: TRBJ1-1
d_gene: TRBD1
v_gene: TRBV10-3
abundance: -
CDR3nt: TGTGCCATCAGTGTAAGGGGGCAGGGAACTGAAGCTTTCTTT
CDR3aa: CAISVRGQGTEAFF